This T cell receptor beta chain was found in a study of CD8+CD57+ T cells in acquired aplastic anemia. Patients chosen for sequencing had shown CD8+CD57+ cell expansion by flow cytometry. The CDR3 length is 18 residues. Germline CDR1 is SGDLS and CDR2 is YYNGEE. V lost 0 bases to trimming and J lost 4 bases; unmatched junction nucleotides: 11. Many counts were recorded for this clonotype. Genomic DNA served as template for TCR beta VDJ and CDR3 profiling. TCRdb recomputed calls from the reads with MiXCR, one row per CDR3 protein. The sample holds about 200,000 distinct CDR3 sequences, roughly 50% seen once.

The sequence was obtained from a human donor with aplastic anemia. Sequencing was performed on sorted CD4+, CD8+, or CD8+CD57+ T cells (not recorded which) from PBMCs. This chain joins TRBV9 and TRBJ2-1, with 9 nucleotides matching TRBD2. CDR3 DNA: TGTGCCAGCAGCGTAGAGAGAGAGCGGGGGGTGGGGTACAATGAGCAGTTCTTC. Translation gives CASSVERERGVGYNEQFF.